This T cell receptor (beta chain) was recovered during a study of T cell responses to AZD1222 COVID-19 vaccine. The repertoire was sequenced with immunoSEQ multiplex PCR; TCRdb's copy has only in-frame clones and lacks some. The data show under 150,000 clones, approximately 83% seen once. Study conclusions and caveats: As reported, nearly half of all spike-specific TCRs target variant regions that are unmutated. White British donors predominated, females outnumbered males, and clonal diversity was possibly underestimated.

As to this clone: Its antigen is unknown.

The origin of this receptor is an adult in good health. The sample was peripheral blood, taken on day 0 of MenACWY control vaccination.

The CDR3, as DNA: TGTGCCAGCAGTTTACCTTGGCTAAGGGGCACTGAAGCTTTCTTT. Translating gives CASSLPWLRGTEAFF. The rearrangement joins TRBV28 to TRBJ1-1; the D gene is possibly TRBD1 (5 bases). Germline V CDR1 and CDR2: MDHEN, SYDVKM. V lost 2 bases and J 4 bases, leaving 14 bases between the germline ends. The CDR3 covers 15 residues.